Below are 31 T cell receptor beta chains sequenced from a single sample in a study of blood T cell repertoires in COVID-19 (dated by TCRdb to 2018 to 2020). Library construction relied on the immunoSEQ multiplex PCR assay. What TCRdb holds here is the immuneACCESS table cut down to in-frame rearrangements. Part of the clones is not present; checked against another copy, under half of the missing clones reflect an unresolved V gene, and the others are unexplained. The sample table shows approximately 140,000 clones, and roughly 89% are seen once. The top ten clonotypes cover roughly 18% of the sample. The sequencing sample was made of peripheral blood. These receptors all stem from a man aged 45-65 years with active or convalescent COVID-19.

The V call is TRBV30, the J call TRBJ2-7, with TRBD2 matching 7 bases. The germline V gene has CDR1 GTSNPN and CDR2 SVGIG (reference sequence). Unmatched junction bases numbered 10, after V lost 0 bases and J lost 5 bases. This CDR3 is 15 amino acids long. The CDR3 spells CAWSVRGRDYHEQYF. The DNA for the CDR3 is TGTGCCTGGAGTGTACGAGGGAGGGATTACCACGAGCAGTACTTC.

J is TRBJ2-3 and V is TRBV5-4; D uncertain. The CDR3 length is 14 residues. The germline V gene has CDR1 SGHNT and CDR2 YYREEE (reference sequence). V lost 3 bases to trimming and J lost 5 bases, with 13 bases between them. CDR3 region: CASSSLRVGDTQYF. In DNA form, the CDR3 reads TGTGCCAGCAGCTCCCTACGGGTGGGAGATACGCAGTATTTT.

This sequence joins TRBV19 and TRBJ2-4, with TRBD1 matching 7 bases. J gave up 0 bases and V 6 bases, and 8 bases lay outside the gene matches. Germline V gene sequence: CDR1 LNHDA, CDR2 SQIVND (reference sequence). The CDR3 is 16 amino acids. The chain's CDR3 is CASSRDRALAKNIQYF. DNA for the CDR3: TGTGCCAGTAGCCGAGACAGGGCTCTAGCCAAAAACATTCAGTACTTC.

This chain connects TRBV19 to TRBJ2-3, with TRBD2 matching 14 bases. Germline lookup yields CDR1 LNHDA and CDR2 SQIVND (reference sequence). CDR3 length: 17 residues. V lost 5 bases and J lost 4; bases outside the gene matches: 8. The CDR3 DNA reads TGTGCCAGTAGTCAGACTAGCGGGGGGGCTCTCGCAGATACGCAGTATTTT. Translating it yields CASSQTSGGALADTQYF. The variable domain in full, with the rest retrieved from reference TRBV19 and TRBJ2-3, is DGGITQSPKYLFRKEGQNVTLSCEQNLNHDAMYWYRQDPGQGLRLIYYSQIVNDFQKGDIAEGYSVSREKKESFPLTVTSAQKNPTAFYLCASSQTSGGALADTQYFGPGTRLTVL.

This chain connects TRBV19 to TRBJ2-3, with a weak D call TRBD2 (6 bases). Germline-derived CDR1 and CDR2 are LNHDA and SQIVND (reference sequence). The CDR3 spans 15 residues. V was shortened by 5 bases and J by 3 bases, with 15 bases between the two germline ends. This CDR3 is CASSAGGVKTDTQYF. Written as DNA, the CDR3 is TGTGCCAGTAGTGCCGGCGGGGTTAAAACAGATACGCAGTATTTT. The variable domain in full, with the rest retrieved from reference TRBV19 and TRBJ2-3, is DGGITQSPKYLFRKEGQNVTLSCEQNLNHDAMYWYRQDPGQGLRLIYYSQIVNDFQKGDIAEGYSVSREKKESFPLTVTSAQKNPTAFYLCASSAGGVKTDTQYFGPGTRLTVL.

DNA of the CDR3: TGCGCCAGCAGCCAAGATACGGCAGGCCCCAATCAGCCCCAGCATTTT. Encoded protein: CASSQDTAGPNQPQHF. The J gene is TRBJ1-5, the V gene TRBV4-1; D is unresolved. The V gene lost 0 bases and the J gene lost 3 bases, with 12 bases spanning the gap. Per germline, CDR1 MGHRA and CDR2 YSYEKL. The CDR3 covers 16 residues.

This chain joins TRBV27 and TRBJ1-1, with 7 bases that match TRBD1. Germline V lookup: CDR1 MNHEY, CDR2 SMNVEV (reference sequence). Trimming at V came to 6 bases and at J to 5 bases, leaving 12 bases not matched to a gene. This CDR3 is 15 amino acids long. CDR3 in amino acids: CASRTTRTGKTEAFF. CDR3 nucleotides: TGTGCCAGCAGAACCACCCGGACAGGTAAAACTGAAGCTTTCTTT.

The chain links TRBV3-1 (or the pseudogene TRBV3-2) to TRBJ2-1; possibly TRBD1 for D (5 bases). Germline CDR1 is LGHDT and CDR2 is YNNKEL (reference sequence). V lost 0 bases, J lost 5 bases, and 17 bases lay in between. The CDR3 totals 17 residues. The CDR3 spells CASSQDKGPNYDNEQFF. In DNA form, the CDR3 reads TGTGCCAGCAGCCAAGATAAGGGGCCAAACTACGACAATGAGCAGTTCTTC.

The J gene is TRBJ2-3, the V gene TRBV5-1; 12 bases agree with TRBD1. CDR3 length: 16 residues. Germline V gene lookup returns CDR1 SGHRS and CDR2 YFSETQ. Trimming at V came to 4 bases and at J to 8 bases, leaving 11 bases not matched to a gene. CDR3 DNA: TGCGCCAGCAGCGAGGGGACAGGGGGCGCGTTAGGTACGCAGTATTTT. This encodes CASSEGTGGALGTQYF. Full variable domain (outside the CDR3, taken from reference TRBV5-1 and TRBJ2-3): KAGVTQTPRYLIKTRGQQVTLSCSPISGHRSVSWYQQTPGQGLQFLFEYFSETQRNKGNFPGRFSGRQFSNSRSEMNVSTLELGDSALYLCASSEGTGGALGTQYFGPGTRLTVL.

The V call is TRBV15, the J call TRBJ2-3; D unresolved. V shed 0 bases and J shed 8 bases, with 9 bases lying between them. The CDR3 runs to 13 residues. The germline V gene has CDR1 LNHNV and CDR2 YYDKDF (reference sequence). The CDR3 sequence: CATSREPSGTQYF. In DNA form, the CDR3 reads TGTGCCACCAGCAGAGAGCCATCCGGTACGCAGTATTTT.

The chain recombines TRBV7-9 with TRBJ1-3; 9 bases align to TRBD1. The CDR3 totals 16 residues. The V and J ends lost 1 base and 1 base, in that order; junction bases with no gene match: 2. Per the germline V gene, CDR1 is SEHNR and CDR2 is FQNEAQ (reference sequence). Written as DNA, the CDR3 is TGTGCCAGCAGCTTAGGGACAGGGGTATCTGGAAACACCATATATTTT. This translates into CASSLGTGVSGNTIYF.

This clone was detected only a few times. The chain has TRBV30 and TRBJ2-7; 14 nucleotides align to TRBD2. CDR3 size: 15 residues. The J segment lost 4 bases and the V segment lost 4 bases, leaving 6 bases of the junction unmatched. The germline V gene has CDR1 GTSNPN and CDR2 SVGIG (reference sequence). CDR3 bases: TGTGCCTGGAACTACGGACTAGCGGGAGGTTACGAGCAGTACTTC. Translation: CAWNYGLAGGYEQYF. The complete variable domain, with remaining parts taken from reference TRBV30 and TRBJ2-7, reads SQTIHQWPATLVQPVGSPLSLECTVEGTSNPNLYWYRQAAGRGLQLLFYSVGIGQISSEVPQNLSASRPQDRQFILSSKKLLLSDSGFYLCAWNYGLAGGYEQYFGPGTRLTVT.

The genes are TRBV28 and TRBJ2-1; 12 bases align to TRBD2. The J segment lost 7 bases and the V segment lost 5 bases, leaving 12 bases of the junction unmatched. CDR3 length: 17 residues. Germline lookup yields CDR1 MDHEN and CDR2 SYDVKM. In DNA, the CDR3 is TGTGCCAGCAGTGGTGGTCTAGCGGGAGGGCCTTTGAATGAGCAGTTCTTC. This encodes CASSGGLAGGPLNEQFF.

The chain links TRBV6-2 or TRBV6-3 to TRBJ2-1; the match to TRBD2 covers 10 bases. The CDR3 is 16 amino acids. CDR1 is MNHEY, CDR2 SVGEGT, per germline. The V segment lost 6 bases and the J segment 7 bases; nucleotides outside the gene matches: 12. The CDR3 spells CASSNLGLAGVNEQFF. In nucleotides, the CDR3 is TGTGCCAGCAGCAACCTGGGGCTAGCGGGGGTGAATGAGCAGTTCTTC.

The chain couples TRBV3-1 (or the pseudogene TRBV3-2) to TRBJ1-2; 8 bases are a match to TRBD1. Germline trimming cut 2 bases from V and 2 bases from J; bases unmatched to any gene: 10. Germline loops: CDR1 LGHDT, CDR2 YNNKEL (reference sequence). The CDR3 contains 17 residues. The CDR3 reads CASSQPIQGAGNYGYTF. CDR3 DNA: TGTGCCAGCAGCCAACCAATTCAGGGGGCCGGGAACTATGGCTACACCTTC.

This rearrangement joins TRBV7-9 to TRBJ1-3; TRBD1 aligns across 7 bases. J lost 0 bases, V lost 5 bases, and 13 bases had no gene match. Germline V gene sequence: CDR1 SEHNR, CDR2 FQNEAQ (reference sequence). The CDR3 has 18 residues. The DNA for the CDR3 is TGTGCCAGCAGCATCCTGTTGGGACAGACGAGCTCTGGAAACACCATATATTTT. This sequence encodes CASSILLGQTSSGNTIYF.

This chain links TRBV4-2 with TRBJ2-3; 10 nucleotides line up with TRBD2. The J segment lost 6 bases and the V segment lost 0 bases, leaving 9 bases of the junction unmatched. Looked up from germline, CDR1 is LGHNA and CDR2 is YNFKEQ. The CDR3 covers 17 residues. The CDR3 loop reads CASSQDWASGSGDTQYF. CDR3 nucleotide sequence: TGTGCCAGCAGCCAAGATTGGGCTAGCGGGAGTGGGGATACGCAGTATTTT.

The chain joins TRBV5-4 to TRBJ1-6; tentative D call: TRBD1 (6 bases). This CDR3 has 15 residues. The germline V gene encodes CDR1 SGHNT and CDR2 YYREEE (reference sequence). V gave up 4 bases and J gave up 7 bases, with 15 bases separating them. CDR3 bases: TGTGCCAGCAGCGCACAGGGTACGGGGAATTCACCCCTCCACTTT. It codes for CASSAQGTGNSPLHF.

This clone was counted a few times. The genes are TRBV24-1 and TRBJ2-7; the D gene is possibly TRBD1 (6 bases). V was pared by 4 bases and J by 3 bases, with 12 bases between. The CDR3 contains 14 residues. Germline V gene data show CDR1 as KGHDR and CDR2 as SFDVKD. CDR3 DNA sequence: TGTGCCACCAGTGACCCGGGACATCACTACGAGCAGTACTTC. Encoded protein: CATSDPGHHYEQYF.

The chain has TRBV4-3 and TRBJ2-2; D might be TRBD2 (5 bases). V lost 1 base and J lost 3, with 12 bases in between. CDR1 is LGHNA and CDR2 is YSLEER in the germline V gene. The CDR3 loop spans 16 amino acids. Written as DNA, the CDR3 is TGCGCCAGCAGCCAAGCGGGAAATAGGGACACCGGGGAGCTGTTTTTT. It translates to CASSQAGNRDTGELFF.

The V gene is TRBV11-2, the J gene TRBJ2-1; tentative D call: TRBD2 (6 bases). This CDR3 is built from 15 residues. Trimming removed 0 bases at V and 0 bases at J, with 6 bases between. Germline V gene lookup returns CDR1 SGHAT and CDR2 FQNNGV. CDR3 bases: TGTGCCAGCAGCTTAGACGGGAGCTCCTACAATGAGCAGTTCTTC. Encoded protein: CASSLDGSSYNEQFF. Looking up the rest from reference TRBV11-2 and TRBJ2-1 gives the full variable domain: EAGVAQSPRYKIIEKRQSVAFWCNPISGHATLYWYQQILGQGPKLLIQFQNNGVVDDSQLPKDRFSAERLKGVDSTLKIQPAKLEDSAVYLCASSLDGSSYNEQFFGPGTRLTVL.

V gene TRBV19 combines with J gene TRBJ1-3; no reliable D call. CDR1 is LNHDA and CDR2 is SQIVND in the germline V gene (reference sequence). V lost 9 bases to trimming and J lost 4 bases, with 10 bases between them. This CDR3 is built from 12 residues. The CDR3 DNA sequence: TGTGCCAGCCGGGATCTAGGAAACACCATATATTTT. It encodes CASRDLGNTIYF. Full variable domain (outside the CDR3, taken from reference TRBV19 and TRBJ1-3): DGGITQSPKYLFRKEGQNVTLSCEQNLNHDAMYWYRQDPGQGLRLIYYSQIVNDFQKGDIAEGYSVSREKKESFPLTVTSAQKNPTAFYLCASRDLGNTIYFGEGSWLTVV.

Only one count was recorded for this clone. The chain uses TRBV10-3 and TRBJ2-3, with TRBD2 identical over 8 bases. Germline V lookup: CDR1 ENHRY, CDR2 SYGVKD. Germline trimming cut 2 bases from V and 3 bases from J; bases unmatched to any gene: 1. CDR3 length: 14 residues. The CDR3, as DNA: TGTGCCATCAGTGAGGGGACTAGGACAGATACGCAGTATTTT. Translated: CAISEGTRTDTQYF.

The chain recombines TRBV5-8 with TRBJ2-5; the D gene is possibly TRBD1 (6 bases). This CDR3 contains 14 residues. The ends were cut back, 2 bases at V and 1 base at J, with 9 bases in the middle. Germline loops: CDR1 SGHTS, CDR2 YDEGEE. The CDR3 reads CASSLRTAQETQYF. For the CDR3, the DNA is TGTGCCAGCAGCTTAAGGACAGCCCAAGAGACCCAGTACTTC.

The chain links TRBV5-4 to TRBJ1-1; unclear D gene. The germline V and J ends were trimmed by 0 bases and 0 bases, with 9 bases remaining between them. The length of the CDR3 is 15 residues. Germline-derived CDR1 and CDR2 are SGHNT and YYREEE (reference sequence). As DNA, the CDR3 is TGTGCCAGCAGCTTGGTTTCAGTAATGAACACTGAAGCTTTCTTT. Residues: CASSLVSVMNTEAFF.

The chain combines TRBV6-4 with TRBJ1-1, with a tentative D call TRBD1 (6 bases). The CDR3 is 13 residues long. The germline V and J ends were trimmed by 6 bases and 1 base, with 9 bases remaining between them. Germline-derived CDR1 and CDR2 are MRHNA and SNTAGT. CDR3 coding DNA: TGTGCCAGCAGCGCACAGGGGAACACTGAAGCTTTCTTT. It specifies CASSAQGNTEAFF.

This chain uses TRBV5-6 with TRBJ1-3, with D possibly matching TRBD1 (6 bases). Deletions cut 7 bases from V and 4 bases from J, with 27 bases between. Germline assignment: CDR1 SGHDT and CDR2 YYEEEE. This CDR3 has 18 amino acids. CDR3 DNA: TGTGCCAGCCAGCTTATCAGGGACATCCATCGAGCGGGAAACACCATATATTTT. Amino acid sequence: CASQLIRDIHRAGNTIYF.

CDR3 residues: CAISVGQGRTGELFF. Written as DNA, the CDR3 is TGTGCCATCAGTGTTGGGCAGGGTCGCACCGGGGAGCTGTTTTTT. The V gene is TRBV10-3, the J gene TRBJ2-2; a weak D match, TRBD1 (5 bases). The V end was cut by 4 bases, the J end by 4 bases, with 13 bases between. CDR1 is ENHRY and CDR2 is SYGVKD in the germline V gene. The CDR3 covers 15 residues.

DNA of the CDR3: TGTGCCAGCAGCTTAGGGACAGGGGTTAATGAAAAACTGTTTTTT. Translated: CASSLGTGVNEKLFF. The chain links TRBV11-2 to TRBJ1-4, with 9 bases matching TRBD1. The germline V gene has CDR1 SGHAT and CDR2 FQNNGV. The CDR3 covers 15 residues. V trimming: 1 base; J trimming: 4 bases; junction bases outside the gene matches: 1.

The CDR3 loop is CASSQEGAGGPRNEQFF. Written as DNA, the CDR3 is TGTGCCAGCAGCCAAGAGGGGGCGGGAGGCCCCAGGAATGAGCAGTTCTTC. V gene TRBV3-1 (or the pseudogene TRBV3-2) combines with J gene TRBJ2-1, with TRBD2 matching over 8 bases. From germline, CDR1 is LGHDT and CDR2 YNNKEL (reference sequence). With 0 bases clipped from V and 7 bases from J, the junction kept 11 bases outside the gene matches. This CDR3 has 17 residues.

The chain is built from TRBV27 and TRBJ2-1; TRBD2 aligns across 10 bases. Germline CDR1 is MNHEY and CDR2 is SMNVEV (reference sequence). The CDR3 is 15 residues long. V shed 3 bases, J shed 8 bases, and the junction held 7 bases outside the gene matches. The CDR3 nucleotides are TGTGCCAGCAGTTTGTTCGGGACTAGCGTCTATGAGCAGTTCTTC. Residues: CASSLFGTSVYEQFF.